A single sample gave rise to the 5 T cell receptor beta chains below, sequenced in a study of OX40 agonist ivuxolimab in advanced cancers. The library was made by the immunoSEQ multiplex PCR assay. The source is immuneACCESS, and TCRdb retained only in-frame sequences with V and J called. Part of the clones is not carried over; for the studies checked, unresolved V genes explain less than half of this, and the remainder is unexplained. Across this sample there are approximately 35,000 clones, with roughly 80% seen only once. Approximately 11% of the sample lies in the top ten. Material: CD4+ or CD8+ T cells sorted from blood, obtained in a trial of the OX40 agonist ivuxolimab. Every receptor here comes from an adult with an advanced solid tumor such as melanoma, head and neck, liver or kidney cancer.

The V call is TRBV2, the J call TRBJ2-3; D may be TRBD1 or TRBD2 (5 bases each). Germline values: CDR1 SNHLY, CDR2 FYNNEI. V lost 7 bases and J lost 2, with 16 bases in between. CDR3 length: 15 residues. The CDR3 DNA follows: TGTGCCAGCAATGGGGAGACAGCTTTCACAGATACGCAGTATTTT. Translating gives CASNGETAFTDTQYF.

The genes are TRBV7-6 and TRBJ1-4, with D maybe TRBD1 (6 bases). V shed 5 bases and J shed 1 base, with 17 bases lying between them. CDR3 length equals 17 residues. Germline V gives CDR1 SGHVS, CDR2 FNYEAQ. Written as DNA, the CDR3 is TGTGCCAGCAGCCCCTTAGGGTACAGGGTAACTAATGAAAAACTGTTTTTT. Amino acid sequence: CASSPLGYRVTNEKLFF.

This sequence joins TRBV5-8 and TRBJ1-4, with 7 bases fitting TRBD1. V gave up 3 bases and J gave up 6 bases; unmatched junction bases: 8. CDR3 length equals 15 residues. The germline CDR1 and CDR2 sequences are SGHTS and YDEGEE. The CDR3 DNA reads as TGTGCCAGCAGCTACAGGGGATTAATTTATGAAAAACTGTTTTTT. This sequence encodes CASSYRGLIYEKLFF.

This chain connects TRBV5-1 to TRBJ1-1, with TRBD1 identical over 9 bases. CDR3 size: 13 residues. Germline CDR1 and CDR2: SGHRS and YFSETQ. After removal of 9 bases from V and 4 bases from J, the junction contained 7 bases not matched to a gene. The CDR3 spells CATRTGGGTEAFF. CDR3 coding DNA: TGCGCCACCAGAACAGGGGGCGGCACTGAAGCTTTCTTT.

V gene TRBV11-2 combines with J gene TRBJ1-6; D perhaps matches TRBD1 (5 bases). This CDR3 contains 15 residues. Germline lookup yields CDR1 SGHAT and CDR2 FQNNGV. V dropped 0 bases and J dropped 7 bases, with 10 bases sitting between them. Here the CDR3 DNA reads TGTGCCAGCAGCTTAGAGCCAGGGTTAAATTCACCCCTCCACTTT. Protein: CASSLEPGLNSPLHF.